These T cell receptor beta chains were read from a single sample in a study of T cell changes during pregnancy in multiple sclerosis. The table came from immunoSEQ multiplex PCR; TCRdb's copy has only in-frame clones and leaves some out. Found here are more than 45,000 clones, around 92% of them singletons; the top ten hold around 0.56%. The sample consisted of CD4+ T cells from peripheral blood mononuclear cells, taken after pregnancy. These receptors all stem from a female donor with multiple sclerosis, enrolled in a pregnancy study. CDR3s include the opening cysteine and the closing phenylalanine or tryptophan. D genes are given only for firm matches. Clone size is stated in some rows and not others, as once, few, many or a class when expanded.

clone_size	j_call	d_call	v_call	cdr3_aa	cdr3_nt
-	TRBJ1-5	TRBD1	TRBV7-9	CASSLGTGANQPQHF	TGTGCCAGCAGCTTAGGGACAGGGGCAAATCAGCCCCAGCATTTT
once	TRBJ1-2	TRBD1	TRBV7-2	CASSLTGGDGYTF	TGTGCCAGCAGCCTTACAGGGGGCGACGGCTACACCTTC
-	TRBJ2-1	-	TRBV15	CATSRDYEGGGYNEQFF	TGTGCCACCAGCAGAGATTATGAGGGAGGCGGTTACAATGAGCAGTTCTTC
-	TRBJ2-1	-	TRBV27	CASSRDSYNEQFF	TGTGCCAGCAGCCGGGACTCTTATAATGAGCAGTTCTTC
-	TRBJ1-3	-	TRBV14	CASSQLPWGVTRGNTIYF	TGTGCCAGCAGCCAATTACCCTGGGGGGTCACGAGAGGAAACACCATATATTTT
-	TRBJ2-1	TRBD2	TRBV7-8	CASSLEGGSRGEQFF	TGTGCCAGCAGCTTAGAGGGCGGGAGCCGCGGTGAGCAGTTCTTC
-	TRBJ2-1	-	TRBV28	CASTRGSVVNEQFF	TGTGCCAGCACAAGGGGGAGCGTTGTCAATGAGCAGTTCTTC
-	TRBJ2-1	TRBD1	TRBV7-3	CASSKTGDSYNEQFF	TGTGCCAGCAGCAAAACAGGGGACTCCTACAATGAGCAGTTCTTC
-	TRBJ1-5	TRBD1	TRBV6-6	CASSNQGARSNQPQHF	TGTGCCAGCAGTAACCAGGGGGCGCGGAGCAATCAGCCCCAGCATTTT
-	TRBJ2-1	-	TRBV6-5	CASSYSRWNEQFF	TGTGCCAGCAGTTACTCTAGATGGAATGAGCAGTTCTTC
many	TRBJ2-1	-	TRBV5-6	CASGVTGISYNEQFF	TGTGCCAGCGGGGTTACGGGGATCTCCTACAATGAGCAGTTCTTC
-	TRBJ2-3	TRBD2	TRBV9	CASSVGASGITDTQYF	TGTGCCAGCAGCGTAGGGGCTAGCGGGATCACAGATACGCAGTATTTT
few	TRBJ1-1	-	TRBV18	CASSPNPGTEAFF	TGTGCCAGCTCACCTAATCCGGGGACTGAAGCTTTCTTT
-	TRBJ2-7	TRBD2	TRBV18	CASSPAAGVWYEQYF	TGTGCCAGCTCACCAGCGGCGGGAGTCTGGTACGAGCAGTACTTC
-	TRBJ2-5	-	TRBV19	CASSIGAGIGETQYF	TGTGCCAGTAGTATAGGGGCAGGGATCGGGGAGACCCAGTACTTC
-	TRBJ2-5	-	TRBV21-1	CASRRLAAGSEETQYF	TGTGCCAGCAGAAGACTTGCGGCTGGATCCGAAGAGACCCAGTACTTC
-	TRBJ2-3	TRBD2	TRBV29-1	CSALKPSGRATDTQYF	TGCAGCGCCCTAAAACCTAGCGGGAGGGCCACAGATACGCAGTATTTT
few	TRBJ1-1	TRBD1	TRBV27	CASSPQGGGAFF	TGTGCCAGCAGTCCCCAGGGGGGTGGGGCTTTCTTT
few	TRBJ1-5	-	TRBV2	CASSEGGSRPQHF	TGTGCCAGCAGTGAGGGGGGTTCGAGGCCCCAGCATTTT
-	TRBJ1-5	-	TRBV5-1	CASSLDWGDQPQHF	TGCGCCAGCAGCTTGGACTGGGGAGATCAGCCCCAGCATTTT
-	TRBJ2-1	TRBD1	TRBV5-1	CASSLAGQGGRTTNEQFF	TGCGCCAGCAGCTTGGCGGGACAGGGAGGAAGGACTACCAATGAGCAGTTCTTC
-	TRBJ2-3	-	TRBV9	CASSPDEGRWTDTQYF	TGTGCCAGCAGCCCCGACGAGGGGAGGTGGACAGATACGCAGTATTTT
-	TRBJ1-1	-	TRBV11-1	CASSGQRLNTEAFF	TGTGCCAGCAGCGGACAGAGACTGAACACTGAAGCTTTCTTT
-	TRBJ1-4	TRBD1	TRBV7-2	CASSGDSMAGEKLFF	TGTGCCAGCAGCGGGGACAGTATGGCGGGTGAAAAACTGTTTTTT
-	TRBJ1-5	-	TRBV7-9	CASSLQDQPQHF	TGTGCCAGCAGCTTACAGGATCAGCCCCAGCATTTT
-	TRBJ2-1	-	TRBV20-1	CSAILVEQFF	TGCAGTGCCATTCTAGTTGAGCAGTTCTTC
-	TRBJ1-2	-	TRBV5-1	CASSEGLLGNYGYTF	TGCGCCAGCAGCGAGGGCCTTCTTGGGAACTATGGCTACACCTTC
few	TRBJ1-5	TRBD1	TRBV28	CASSSGGTGNQPQHF	TGTGCCAGCAGTTCGGGTGGGACAGGGAATCAGCCCCAGCATTTT
-	TRBJ2-1	TRBD2	TRBV6-6	CASSYGGTSGHNEQFF	TGTGCCAGCAGTTACGGGGGGACTAGCGGTCACAATGAGCAGTTCTTC
-	TRBJ2-7	TRBD1	TRBV6-5	CASSLDRRDEQYF	TGTGCCAGCAGTCTGGACAGGCGGGACGAGCAGTACTTC
-	TRBJ2-7	-	TRBV14	CASSAGYEQYF	TGTGCCAGCAGTGCGGGCTACGAGCAGTACTTC
-	TRBJ2-7	-	TRBV7-2	CASSMLGSSYEQYF	TGTGCCAGCAGCATGCTCGGGAGTTCCTACGAGCAGTACTTC
once	TRBJ2-5	TRBD1	TRBV19	CASSIGGQAGTQYF	TGTGCCAGTAGTATAGGGGGACAGGCGGGGACCCAGTACTTC
-	TRBJ2-3	TRBD2	TRBV13	CASSLYLRASGREVADTQYF	TGTGCCAGCAGCTTATATCTTAGGGCTAGCGGGCGCGAAGTGGCAGATACGCAGTATTTT
-	TRBJ2-7	TRBD2	TRBV29-1	CSVEVGGSPYEQYF	TGCAGCGTTGAAGTAGGCGGGAGTCCCTACGAGCAGTACTTC
-	TRBJ2-7	-	TRBV2	CASSEQGRGYEQYF	TGTGCCAGCAGTGAGCAAGGCAGGGGCTACGAGCAGTACTTC
-	TRBJ2-3	-	TRBV28	CASSSGSKNTDTQYF	TGTGCCAGCAGTAGCGGGTCGAAGAACACAGATACGCAGTATTTT
-	TRBJ2-7	-	TRBV6-1	CASSGTDNYEQYF	TGTGCCAGCAGTGGGACAGATAACTACGAGCAGTACTTC
-	TRBJ2-7	TRBD1	TRBV7-2	CASSLVGTGGAEQYF	TGTGCCAGCAGCTTAGTAGGGACAGGGGGCGCCGAGCAGTACTTC
medium-sized	TRBJ2-4	-	TRBV5-6	CASSPGVGLENIQYF	TGTGCCAGCAGCCCGGGGGTGGGGTTGGAAAACATTCAGTACTTC
-	TRBJ1-2	-	TRBV5-5	CASSPDGALGGYTF	TGTGCCAGCAGCCCGGATGGGGCCCTTGGGGGCTACACCTTC
-	TRBJ2-2	-	TRBV7-3	CASSQGTGELFF	TGTGCCAGCAGTCAGGGGACGGGGGAGCTGTTTTTT
few	TRBJ2-2	-	TRBV27	CASRPTDTGELFF	TGTGCCAGCAGACCGACAGACACCGGGGAGCTGTTTTTT
-	TRBJ1-4	TRBD1	TRBV9	CASSAWTGGSEKLFF	TGTGCCAGCAGCGCGTGGACAGGGGGAAGTGAAAAACTGTTTTTT
-	TRBJ2-7	TRBD2	TRBV5-1	CASSGGLAGFYEQYF	TGCGCCAGCAGCGGGGGACTAGCGGGCTTTTACGAGCAGTACTTC
-	TRBJ2-1	TRBD2	TRBV27	CASTSGLAGRGSYNEQFF	TGTGCCAGCACCTCGGGACTAGCGGGAAGAGGGTCCTACAATGAGCAGTTCTTC
few	TRBJ2-3	TRBD1	TRBV5-1	CASSLEGQGTDTQYF	TGCGCCAGCAGCTTGGAGGGACAGGGCACAGATACGCAGTATTTT
-	TRBJ2-1	-	TRBV5-1	CASSLAGGREQFF	TGCGCCAGCAGCTTGGCCGGGGGGCGCGAGCAGTTCTTC
-	TRBJ2-5	TRBD1	TRBV28	CASSTGVRETQYF	TGTGCCAGCAGTACAGGGGTTAGGGAGACCCAGTACTTC
-	TRBJ1-2	TRBD1	TRBV29-1	CSVSVGDSNYGYTF	TGCAGCGTTAGCGTCGGGGACAGCAACTATGGCTACACCTTC
-	TRBJ1-1	TRBD1	TRBV5-1	CASSLTGGEWNTEAFF	TGCGCCAGCAGCTTGACAGGGGGCGAGTGGAACACTGAAGCTTTCTTT
once	TRBJ1-1	-	TRBV30	CAWSVPGGLGTEAFF	TGTGCCTGGAGTGTACCGGGGGGGCTGGGCACTGAAGCTTTCTTT
-	TRBJ1-3	-	TRBV9	CASSSRGTGNTIYF	TGTGCCAGCAGCTCTAGGGGGACCGGAAACACCATATATTTT